This entry describes one TCR beta chain. Its matching antigen is unknown. The data derive from a study of PD-L1 blockade in urothelial cancer. Study-wide results and limits: TCR clonality was measured in pretreatment peripheral blood. Clonality below the median predicted better survival.

Each PCR contained spiked-in synthetic TCR analog templates. The protocol was immunoSEQ multiplex PCR, while the TCRdb copy is restricted to in-frame clones and leaves out a portion. The table shows fewer than 85,000 clones, with 84% occurring only once. The V gene's germline CDR1 is SNHLY and CDR2 FYNNEI. Trimming stripped 8 bases from V and 7 bases from J, with 23 bases between. CDR3 size: 16 residues. Time point defined: pretreatment peripheral blood. Locally advanced or metastatic urothelial carcinoma was diagnosed in the patients. There were between 1 and 8 samples from each patient, taken pretreatment and on-treatment.

The material sequenced was PBMCs, taken around atezolizumab (anti-PD-L1) treatment. This chain joins TRBV2 and TRBJ1-4, with D possibly being TRBD1 (5 bases). The TCR sequence derives from a woman between 65 and 79 years old with urothelial cancer. CDR3 sequence (DNA): TGTGCCAGCCTACTGCAGGGAGGGGATCATATTGAAAAACTGTTTTTT. Translating gives CASLLQGGDHIEKLFF.